Here is one T cell receptor (beta chain) with its context. The data derive from a study of blood T cell repertoires in COVID-19. TCRdb's table, derived via immunoSEQ multiplex PCR, lists solely in-frame clones and lacks some. The sample lists some 240,000 clones; roughly four fifths were seen once. This CDR3 has 15 residues. Between the trimmed V and J ends, which lost 2 bases and 5 bases, there was a span of 12 bases. CDR1 and CDR2 from the germline V gene are SGHTA and FQGTGA. This TCR derives from a woman older than 75 with COVID-19, enrolled during active disease. J is TRBJ2-2 and V is TRBV7-3; D not certain. Sequencing was done on a sample of peripheral blood. The CDR3 DNA follows: TGTGCCAGCAGCTTAGCTGGGCAGCTAACCGGGGAGCTGTTTTTT. Translated: CASSLAGQLTGELFF.